This TCR beta chain was obtained from a study of human T cells and chemical hapten exposure. Stated time point: patch test 2, 6 weeks after DPC sensitization. Regarding treatment: therapeutic diphenylcyclopropenone sensitization with weekly scalp DPC. V was cut by 2 bases and J by 7 bases, with 15 bases left in between. Germline V gives CDR1 KGHSH, CDR2 LQKENI. The CDR3 extends over 15 amino acids. The sample holds a few counts of this clonotype. TCRdb re-called the RACE reads with MiXCR, one entry per CDR3 protein. The profile shows some 99,000 distinct CDR3 sequences, roughly 10% of them singletons. The material sequenced was whole blood, taken in connection with sensitization to the hapten diphenylcyclopropenone (DPC). This TCR was sampled from a woman in her thirties or forties with alopecia areata. Some clones in this sample may be carry-over from other donors' samples. The chain carries TRBV18 and TRBJ1-5; D remains unclear. CDR3 region: CASSPGPSLGQPQHF. The CDR3 DNA is TGTGCCAGCTCACCAGGGCCCTCTTTGGGGCAGCCCCAGCATTTT.